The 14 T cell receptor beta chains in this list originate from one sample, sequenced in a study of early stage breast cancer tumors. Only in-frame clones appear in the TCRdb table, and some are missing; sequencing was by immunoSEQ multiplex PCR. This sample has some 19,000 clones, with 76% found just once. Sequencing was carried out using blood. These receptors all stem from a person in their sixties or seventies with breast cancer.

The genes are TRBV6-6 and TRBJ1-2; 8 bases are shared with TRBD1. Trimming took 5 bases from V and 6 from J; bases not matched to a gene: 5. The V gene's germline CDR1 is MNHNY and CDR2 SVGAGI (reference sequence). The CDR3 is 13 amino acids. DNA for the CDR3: TGTGCCAGCAGTCCTACAGGGGGGGATGGCTACACCTTC. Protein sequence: CASSPTGGDGYTF.

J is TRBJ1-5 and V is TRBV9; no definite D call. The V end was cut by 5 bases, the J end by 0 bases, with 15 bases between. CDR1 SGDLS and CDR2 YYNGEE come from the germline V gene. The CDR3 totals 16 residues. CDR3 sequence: CASRQKTSDSNQPQHF. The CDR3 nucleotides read TGTGCCAGCAGACAGAAAACTTCTGATAGCAATCAGCCCCAGCATTTT.

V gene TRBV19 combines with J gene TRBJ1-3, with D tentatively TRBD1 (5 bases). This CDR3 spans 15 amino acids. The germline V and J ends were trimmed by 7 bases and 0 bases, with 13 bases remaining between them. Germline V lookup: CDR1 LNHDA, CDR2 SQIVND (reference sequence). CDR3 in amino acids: CASIETDYSGNTIYF. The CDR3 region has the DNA TGTGCCAGTATCGAGACAGATTACTCTGGAAACACCATATATTTT.

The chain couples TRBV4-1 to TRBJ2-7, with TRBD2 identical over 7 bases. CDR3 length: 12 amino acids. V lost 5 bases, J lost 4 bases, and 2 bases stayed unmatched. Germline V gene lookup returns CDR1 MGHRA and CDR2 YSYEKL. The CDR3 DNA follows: TGCGCCAGCAGCGGGGGGGGGTACGAGCAGTACTTC. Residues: CASSGGGYEQYF.

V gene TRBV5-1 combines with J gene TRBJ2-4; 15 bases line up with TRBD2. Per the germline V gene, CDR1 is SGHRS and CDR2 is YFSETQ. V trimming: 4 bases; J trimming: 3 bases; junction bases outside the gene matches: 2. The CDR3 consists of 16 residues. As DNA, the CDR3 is TGCGCCAGCAGCCAGGGACTAGCGGGGGGCAAAAACATTCAGTACTTC. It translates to CASSQGLAGGKNIQYF.

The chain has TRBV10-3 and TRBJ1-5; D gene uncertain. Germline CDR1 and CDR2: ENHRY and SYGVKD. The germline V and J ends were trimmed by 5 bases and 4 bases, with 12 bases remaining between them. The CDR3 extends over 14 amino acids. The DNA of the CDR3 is TGTGCCATCAGTCCTGACCTGGGGAATCAGCCCCAGCATTTT. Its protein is CAISPDLGNQPQHF.

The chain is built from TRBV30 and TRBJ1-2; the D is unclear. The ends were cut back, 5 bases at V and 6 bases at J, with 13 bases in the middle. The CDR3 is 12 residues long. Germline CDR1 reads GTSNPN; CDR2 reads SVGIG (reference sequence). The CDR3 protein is CAWSKTENGYTF. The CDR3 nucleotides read TGTGCCTGGTCAAAGACGGAGAATGGCTACACCTTC. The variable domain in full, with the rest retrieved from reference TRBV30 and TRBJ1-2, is SQTIHQWPATLVQPVGSPLSLECTVEGTSNPNLYWYRQAAGRGLQLLFYSVGIGQISSEVPQNLSASRPQDRQFILSSKKLLLSDSGFYLCAWSKTENGYTFGSGTRLTVV.

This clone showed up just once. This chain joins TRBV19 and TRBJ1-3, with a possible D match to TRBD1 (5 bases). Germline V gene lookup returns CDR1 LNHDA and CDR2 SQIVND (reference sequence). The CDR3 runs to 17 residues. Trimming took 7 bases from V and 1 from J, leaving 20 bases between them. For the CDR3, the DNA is TGTGCCAGTATCGATGGGCCAGGGAGTTTGTCTGGAAACACCATATATTTT. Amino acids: CASIDGPGSLSGNTIYF.

CDR3 in amino acids: CASSPPGGKDTQYF. CDR3 sequence (DNA): TGTGCCAGCTCACCCCCCGGAGGCAAGGATACGCAGTATTTT. This sequence joins TRBV18 and TRBJ2-3; D possibly corresponds to TRBD2 (5 bases). Germline V gene data show CDR1 as KGHSH and CDR2 as LQKENI. CDR3 length: 14 residues. V was clipped by 3 bases and J by 6 bases, with 13 bases between them.

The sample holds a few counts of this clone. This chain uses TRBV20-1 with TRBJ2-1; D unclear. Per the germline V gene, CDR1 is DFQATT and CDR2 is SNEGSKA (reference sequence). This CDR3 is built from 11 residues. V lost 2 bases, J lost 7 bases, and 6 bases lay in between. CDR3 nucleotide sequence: TGCAGTGCTAGACCTCAGAATGAGCAGTTCTTC. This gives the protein CSARPQNEQFF.

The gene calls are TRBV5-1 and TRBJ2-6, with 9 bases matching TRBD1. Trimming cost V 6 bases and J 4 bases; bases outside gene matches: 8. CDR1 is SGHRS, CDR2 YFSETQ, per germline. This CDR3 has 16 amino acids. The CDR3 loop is CASTGQGTVGANVLTF. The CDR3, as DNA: TGCGCCAGCACGGGACAGGGAACTGTGGGGGCCAACGTCCTGACTTTC.

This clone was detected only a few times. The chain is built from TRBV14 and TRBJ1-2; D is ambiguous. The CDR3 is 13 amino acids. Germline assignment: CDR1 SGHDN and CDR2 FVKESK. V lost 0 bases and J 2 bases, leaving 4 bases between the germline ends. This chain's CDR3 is CASSQDMNYGYTF. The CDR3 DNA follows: TGTGCCAGCAGCCAAGATATGAACTATGGCTACACCTTC.

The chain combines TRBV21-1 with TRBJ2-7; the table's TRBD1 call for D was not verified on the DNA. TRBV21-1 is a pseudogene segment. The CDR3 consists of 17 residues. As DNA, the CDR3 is TGTGCCAGCAGCAAAGCGCGTAGGGGCAGGACGGAAGCCGAGCAGTACTTC. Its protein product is CASSKARRGRTEAEQYF.

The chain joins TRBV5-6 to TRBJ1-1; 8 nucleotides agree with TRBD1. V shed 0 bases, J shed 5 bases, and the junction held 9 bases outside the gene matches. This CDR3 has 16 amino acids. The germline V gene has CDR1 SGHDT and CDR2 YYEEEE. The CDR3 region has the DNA TGTGCCAGCAGCTTGGCCGGGCAGGGGGCTATTACTGAAGCTTTCTTT. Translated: CASSLAGQGAITEAFF.